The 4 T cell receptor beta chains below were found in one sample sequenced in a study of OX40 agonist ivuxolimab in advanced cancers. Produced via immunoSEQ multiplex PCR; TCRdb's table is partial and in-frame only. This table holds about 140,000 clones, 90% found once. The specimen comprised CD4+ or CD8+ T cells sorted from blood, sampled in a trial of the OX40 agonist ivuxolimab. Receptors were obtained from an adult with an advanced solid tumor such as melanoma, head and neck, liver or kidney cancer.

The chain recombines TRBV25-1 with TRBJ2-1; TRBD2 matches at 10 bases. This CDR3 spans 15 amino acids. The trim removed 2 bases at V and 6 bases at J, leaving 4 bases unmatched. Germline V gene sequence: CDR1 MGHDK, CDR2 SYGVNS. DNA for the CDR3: TGTGCCAGCAGTGAAAGATTAGCGGGAGGCAATGAGCAGTTCTTC. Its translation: CASSERLAGGNEQFF.

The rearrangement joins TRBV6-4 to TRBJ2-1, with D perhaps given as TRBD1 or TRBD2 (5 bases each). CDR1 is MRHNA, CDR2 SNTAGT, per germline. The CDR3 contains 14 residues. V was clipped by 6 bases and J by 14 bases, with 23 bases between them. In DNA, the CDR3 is TGTGCCAGCAGCATTGGGGAGATCGGGACCCCTAAGTTCTTC. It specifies CASSIGEIGTPKFF.

CDR3 nucleotides: TGCGCCAGCAGCCAATTAGCGGGAGGCGCGGGGAAAGAGACCCAGTACTTC. Translating it yields CASSQLAGGAGKETQYF. The J gene is TRBJ2-5, the V gene TRBV5-1; 10 nucleotides align to TRBD2. This CDR3 has 17 amino acids. V trimming: 4 bases; J trimming: 3 bases; junction bases outside the gene matches: 12. CDR1 and CDR2 from the germline V gene are SGHRS and YFSETQ. Based on the CDR3 plus reference TRBV5-1 and TRBJ2-5, the full variable domain is KAGVTQTPRYLIKTRGQQVTLSCSPISGHRSVSWYQQTPGQGLQFLFEYFSETQRNKGNFPGRFSGRQFSNSRSEMNVSTLELGDSALYLCASSQLAGGAGKETQYFGPGTRLLVL.

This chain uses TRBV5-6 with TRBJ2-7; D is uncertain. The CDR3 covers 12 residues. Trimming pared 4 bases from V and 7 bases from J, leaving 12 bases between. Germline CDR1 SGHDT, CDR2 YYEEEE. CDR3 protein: CASSDDWQEQYF. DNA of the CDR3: TGTGCCAGCAGCGATGACTGGCAGGAGCAGTACTTC. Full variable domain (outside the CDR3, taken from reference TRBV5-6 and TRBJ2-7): DAGVTQSPTHLIKTRGQQVTLRCSPKSGHDTVSWYQQALGQGPQFIFQYYEEEERQRGNFPDRFSGHQFPNYSSELNVNALLLGDSALYLCASSDDWQEQYFGPGTRLTVT.